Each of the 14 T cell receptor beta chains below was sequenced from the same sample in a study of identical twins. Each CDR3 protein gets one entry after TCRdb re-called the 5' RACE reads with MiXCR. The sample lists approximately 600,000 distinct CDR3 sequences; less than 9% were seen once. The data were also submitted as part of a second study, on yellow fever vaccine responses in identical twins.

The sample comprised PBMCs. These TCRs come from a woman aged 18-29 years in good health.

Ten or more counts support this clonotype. The CDR3 spells CASSPPTGVVDEYEQYF. CDR3 nucleotide sequence: TGCGCCAGCAGCCCCCCCACAGGGGTGGTAGACGAGTACGAGCAGTACTTC. The V call is TRBV5-1, the J call TRBJ2-7, with 7 bases fitting TRBD1. V lost 4 bases, J lost 4 bases, and 17 bases stayed unmatched. The CDR3 extends over 17 amino acids. Germline V CDR1 and CDR2: SGHRS, YFSETQ. Full variable domain (rest looked up from reference TRBV5-1 and TRBJ2-7): KAGVTQTPRYLIKTRGQQVTLSCSPISGHRSVSWYQQTPGQGLQFLFEYFSETQRNKGNFPGRFSGRQFSNSRSEMNVSTLELGDSALYLCASSPPTGVVDEYEQYFGPGTRLTVT.

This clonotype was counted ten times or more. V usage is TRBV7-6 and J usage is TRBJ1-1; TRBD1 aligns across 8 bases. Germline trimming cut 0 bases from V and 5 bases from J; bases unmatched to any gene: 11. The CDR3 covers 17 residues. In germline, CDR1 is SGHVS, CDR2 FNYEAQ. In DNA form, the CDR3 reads TGTGCCAGCAGCTTAGCGGACAGGGTAGGGGAGAGGACTGAAGCTTTCTTT. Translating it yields CASSLADRVGERTEAFF.

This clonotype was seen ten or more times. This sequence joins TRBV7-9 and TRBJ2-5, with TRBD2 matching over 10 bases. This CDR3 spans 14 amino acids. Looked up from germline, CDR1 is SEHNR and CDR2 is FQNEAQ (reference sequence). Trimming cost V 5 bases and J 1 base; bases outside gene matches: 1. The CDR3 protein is CASSRTSGQETQYF. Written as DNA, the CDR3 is TGTGCCAGCAGCCGGACTAGCGGCCAAGAGACCCAGTACTTC.

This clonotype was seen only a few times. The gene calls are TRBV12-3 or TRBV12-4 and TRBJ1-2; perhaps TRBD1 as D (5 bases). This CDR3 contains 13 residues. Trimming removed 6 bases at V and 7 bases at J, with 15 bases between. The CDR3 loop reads CASRQGTGGGYTF. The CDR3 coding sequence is TGTGCCAGCAGACAAGGGACGGGAGGTGGCTACACCTTC.

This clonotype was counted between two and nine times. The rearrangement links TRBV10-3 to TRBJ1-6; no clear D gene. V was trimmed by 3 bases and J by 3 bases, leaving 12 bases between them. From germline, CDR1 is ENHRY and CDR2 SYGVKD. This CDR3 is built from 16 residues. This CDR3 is CAISEGAGLYNSPLHF. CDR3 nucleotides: TGTGCCATCAGTGAAGGTGCAGGCCTCTATAATTCACCCCTCCACTTT.

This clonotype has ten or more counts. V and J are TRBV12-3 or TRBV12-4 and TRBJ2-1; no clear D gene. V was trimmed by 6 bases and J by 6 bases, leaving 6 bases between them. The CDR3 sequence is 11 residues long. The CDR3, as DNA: TGTGCCAGCAGACGGGTCAATGAGCAGTTCTTC. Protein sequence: CASRRVNEQFF.

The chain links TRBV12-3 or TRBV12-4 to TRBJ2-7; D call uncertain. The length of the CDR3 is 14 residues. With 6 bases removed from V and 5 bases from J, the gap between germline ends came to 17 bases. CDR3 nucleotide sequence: TGTGCCAGCAGCTCAGGACCGCTTGGTGACGAGCAGTACTTC. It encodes CASSSGPLGDEQYF.

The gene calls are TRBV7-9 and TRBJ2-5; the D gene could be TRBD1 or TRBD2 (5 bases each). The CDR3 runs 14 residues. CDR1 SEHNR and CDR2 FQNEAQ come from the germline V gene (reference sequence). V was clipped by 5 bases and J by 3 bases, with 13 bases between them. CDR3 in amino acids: CASSPAGAEETQYF. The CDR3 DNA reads TGTGCCAGCAGCCCCGCCGGGGCGGAAGAGACCCAGTACTTC.

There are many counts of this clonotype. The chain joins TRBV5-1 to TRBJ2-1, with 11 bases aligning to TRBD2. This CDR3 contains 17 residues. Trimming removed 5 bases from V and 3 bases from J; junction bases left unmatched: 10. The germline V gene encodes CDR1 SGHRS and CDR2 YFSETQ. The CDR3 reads CASSIAFGTSGYNEQFF. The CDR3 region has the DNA TGCGCCAGCAGTATAGCGTTTGGGACTAGCGGCTACAATGAGCAGTTCTTC.

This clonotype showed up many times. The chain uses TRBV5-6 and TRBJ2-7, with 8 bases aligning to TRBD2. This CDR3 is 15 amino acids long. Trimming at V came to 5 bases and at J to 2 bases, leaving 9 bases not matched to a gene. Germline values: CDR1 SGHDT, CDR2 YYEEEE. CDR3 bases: TGTGCCAGCAGGCCACTAGCGGACCCAGCCTACGAGCAGTACTTC. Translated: CASRPLADPAYEQYF.

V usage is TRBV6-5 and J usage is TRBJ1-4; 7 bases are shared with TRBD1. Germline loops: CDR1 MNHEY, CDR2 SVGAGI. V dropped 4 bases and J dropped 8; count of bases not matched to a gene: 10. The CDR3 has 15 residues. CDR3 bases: TGTGCCAGCAGTTCCCCGCGGGACAGTGGCGAAAAACTGTTTTTT. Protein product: CASSSPRDSGEKLFF.

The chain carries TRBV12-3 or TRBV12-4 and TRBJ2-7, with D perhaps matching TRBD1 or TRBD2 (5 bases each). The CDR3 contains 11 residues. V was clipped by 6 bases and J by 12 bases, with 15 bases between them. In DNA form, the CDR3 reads TGTGCCAGCAGCAATGGGCAGGGAGCGTACTTC. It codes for CASSNGQGAYF.

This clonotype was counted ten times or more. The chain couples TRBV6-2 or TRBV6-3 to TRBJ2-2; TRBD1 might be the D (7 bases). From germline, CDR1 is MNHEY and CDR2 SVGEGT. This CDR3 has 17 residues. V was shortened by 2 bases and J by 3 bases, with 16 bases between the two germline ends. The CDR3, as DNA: TGTGCCAGCAGTTACGGACAGGCGGGACTTTACACCGGGGAGCTGTTTTTT. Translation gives CASSYGQAGLYTGELFF.

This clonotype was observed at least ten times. CDR3 residues: CASSFYTGLTETQYF. The CDR3 nucleotides read TGTGCCAGCAGCTTCTATACAGGGCTCACGGAGACCCAGTACTTC. V is TRBV7-7 and J is TRBJ2-5; D perhaps matches TRBD1 (6 bases). Germline CDR1 is SSHAT and CDR2 is FNYEAQ (reference sequence). CDR3 length: 15 residues. Trimming cost V 3 bases and J 5 bases, with 16 bases left between them. The variable domain in full, completed from reference TRBV7-7 and TRBJ2-5, reads GAGVSQSPRYKVTKRGQDVTLRCDPISSHATLYWYQQALGQGPEFLTYFNYEAQPDKSGLPSDRFSAERPEGSISTLTIQRTEQRDSAMYRCASSFYTGLTETQYFGPGTRLLVL.